In this sample, the clone carrying this T cell receptor (beta chain) turned up many times. Antigen: not known. In the ophthalmopathy cohort, Clinical Activity Score was at least 3, NOSPECS grade at least 4, and duration under 3 months. This sample was included in a study of T cells in Graves' hyperthyroidism and ophthalmopathy. Notes on the study in general: Ophthalmopathy and stable hyperthyroidism were told apart by a 13 V-J model. Blood samples included most of the expanded thyroid clonotypes exceeding 0.001.

The source material, RNA transcripts, was used to amplify TCR beta CDR3 regions. HTBI primers were the set used in a first-round RT-PCR of the TCR CDR3. TCRdb independently ran MiXCR on the multiplex PCR reads; one entry per CDR3 protein. The sample records over 250,000 distinct CDR3 sequences, over 20% being singletons. Germline CDR1 reads SGHRS; CDR2 reads YFSETQ. V was clipped by 0 bases and J by 1 base, with 14 bases between them. The CDR3 is 16 residues long. The specimen was blood. The chain joins TRBV5-1 to TRBJ2-7; D possibly uses TRBD1 or TRBD2 (5 bases each). The sequence came from a man aged 25-45 years with Graves' ophthalmopathy. CDR3 sequence reads: CASSLEPGDGSYEQYF. The CDR3, as DNA: TGCGCCAGCAGCTTGGAACCTGGGGACGGTTCCTACGAGCAGTACTTC.